Below are 26 T cell receptor beta chains sequenced from a single sample in a study of cytomegalovirus exposure and HLA in healthy donors. Both 60 Vbeta primers and 13 Jbeta primers went into the PCR. Using immunoSEQ multiplex PCR, the repertoire was profiled, and TCRdb retains in-frame clones only, with some absent. The table shows roughly 120,000 clones, with 82% occurring only once. Specimen: PBMCs. The receptor set was obtained from a young woman in good health and CMV-seronegative.

The chain is built from TRBV5-4 and TRBJ2-1; D is undetermined. Trimming removed 4 bases at V and 7 bases at J, with 9 bases between. This CDR3 contains 12 residues. From germline, CDR1 is SGHNT and CDR2 YYREEE (reference sequence). The CDR3 DNA reads TGTGCCAGCAGCAGAACCAGGAATGAGCAGTTCTTC. It translates to CASSRTRNEQFF.

The chain joins TRBV6-1 to TRBJ2-5; D is possibly TRBD1 (6 bases). Germline CDR1 MNHNS, CDR2 SASEGT. CDR3 size: 14 residues. Trimming left V 2 bases short and J 4 bases short, with 11 bases between. The CDR3 is CASSEPPGVETQYF. The DNA of the CDR3 is TGTGCCAGCAGTGAACCCCCAGGGGTAGAGACCCAGTACTTC.

The gene calls are TRBV11-2 and TRBJ2-5; 7 bases match TRBD1. Per germline, CDR1 SGHAT and CDR2 FQNNGV. The CDR3 sequence is 14 residues long. The J segment lost 4 bases and the V segment lost 4 bases, leaving 6 bases of the junction unmatched. The CDR3 loop reads CASSSQGDPETQYF. The CDR3, as DNA: TGTGCCAGCAGCTCCCAGGGGGATCCAGAGACCCAGTACTTC.

This clone showed up just once. J is TRBJ2-1 and V is TRBV5-1; 9 nucleotides match TRBD1. After removal of 0 bases from V and 1 base from J, the junction contained 2 bases not matched to a gene. The CDR3 is 16 residues long. CDR1 is SGHRS, CDR2 YFSETQ, per germline. CDR3: CASSLGGTGSYNEQFF. CDR3 nucleotides: TGCGCCAGCAGCTTGGGGGGGACAGGGTCCTACAATGAGCAGTTCTTC.

The V call is TRBV6-5, the J call TRBJ1-1; 9 bases are shared with TRBD1. Looked up from germline, CDR1 is MNHEY and CDR2 is SVGAGI. With V trimmed by 5 bases and J by 7 bases, 11 bases remained unmatched. The CDR3 spans 15 residues. This CDR3 reads CASSLYQNRGHEAFF. The CDR3 DNA sequence: TGTGCCAGCAGTCTCTATCAAAACAGGGGGCATGAAGCTTTCTTT.

The chain joins TRBV4-2 to TRBJ1-1; 7 bases line up with TRBD1. The CDR3 loop spans 15 amino acids. The V segment lost 2 bases and the J segment 2 bases; nucleotides outside the gene matches: 5. From germline, CDR1 is LGHNA and CDR2 YNFKEQ. In DNA, the CDR3 is TGTGCCAGCAGCCAACTCGAGGGGGCAAACACTGAAGCTTTCTTT. Amino acid sequence: CASSQLEGANTEAFF.

The V and J genes are TRBV6-1 and TRBJ2-5, with 11 bases aligning to TRBD2. The CDR3 sequence is 15 residues long. Germline assignment: CDR1 MNHNS and CDR2 SASEGT. V was pared by 9 bases and J by 2 bases, with 8 bases of the junction left unmatched. This chain's CDR3 is CASTPGLAAQETQYF. As DNA, the CDR3 is TGTGCCAGTACACCGGGACTAGCGGCACAAGAGACCCAGTACTTC.

The chain uses TRBV5-1 and TRBJ2-1; 8 nucleotides agree with TRBD2. The V gene's germline CDR1 is SGHRS and CDR2 YFSETQ. The CDR3 covers 17 residues. V lost 6 bases and J lost 0; bases outside the gene matches: 11. The CDR3 here is CASIPIPGGGSYNEQFF. In nucleotides, the CDR3 is TGCGCCAGCATCCCGATCCCCGGGGGGGGCTCCTACAATGAGCAGTTCTTC.

This clone has only a few counts. This rearrangement joins TRBV19 to TRBJ1-6, with D possibly being TRBD1 (6 bases). The CDR3 contains 15 residues. V was pared by 6 bases and J by 3 bases, with 12 bases between. The germline CDR1 and CDR2 sequences are LNHDA and SQIVND (reference sequence). In nucleotides, the CDR3 is TGTGCCAGTAGCCGCCCAGGGGTCTATAATTCACCCCTCCACTTT. It is translated as CASSRPGVYNSPLHF.

The chain is built from TRBV2 and TRBJ1-5, with a tentative D call TRBD1 (6 bases). This CDR3 region has 15 residues. V was shortened by 3 bases and J by 3 bases, with 12 bases between the two germline ends. In germline, CDR1 is SNHLY, CDR2 FYNNEI. Here the CDR3 reads CASSERAGDNQPQHF. The CDR3 nucleotides are TGTGCCAGCAGTGAGCGGGCAGGGGACAATCAGCCCCAGCATTTT.

The V call is TRBV2, the J call TRBJ1-1; D is possibly TRBD1 (5 bases). The CDR3 has 15 residues. Germline CDR1 is SNHLY and CDR2 is FYNNEI. V gave up 3 bases and J gave up 0 bases, with 11 bases separating them. The CDR3 coding sequence is TGTGCCAGCAGTGACACGACAGTCATGAACACTGAAGCTTTCTTT. The encoded protein is CASSDTTVMNTEAFF.

The table lists this clone with a few counts. This chain connects TRBV6-5 to TRBJ1-3; D ambiguous. Trimming took 0 bases from V and 0 from J, leaving 6 bases between them. The germline CDR1 and CDR2 sequences are MNHEY and SVGAGI. This CDR3 region has 15 residues. The CDR3 is CASSYSKSSGNTIYF. The CDR3 nucleotides are TGTGCCAGCAGTTACTCGAAGAGCTCTGGAAACACCATATATTTT.

This clone has more than one count but fewer than ten. The chain employs TRBV27 and TRBJ1-2; TRBD1 matches at 12 bases. V was clipped by 5 bases and J by 2 bases; unmatched bases: 0. This CDR3 spans 14 amino acids. The germline CDR1 and CDR2 sequences are MNHEY and SMNVEV (reference sequence). The CDR3 DNA reads as TGTGCCAGCAGTGGGACAGGGGGCAACTATGGCTACACCTTC. Its protein is CASSGTGGNYGYTF.

This chain links TRBV6-6 with TRBJ2-1; 9 bases line up with TRBD2. Germline trimming cut 2 bases from V and 4 bases from J; bases unmatched to any gene: 3. CDR1 is MNHNY and CDR2 is SVGAGI in the germline V gene (reference sequence). This CDR3 has 15 residues. The CDR3 here is CASSYQGLAYNEQFF. The CDR3 DNA reads TGTGCCAGCAGTTACCAGGGACTAGCTTACAATGAGCAGTTCTTC.

This clone was counted a single time. This sequence joins TRBV7-2 and TRBJ1-2, with 9 bases identical to TRBD1. CDR1 and CDR2 (germline): SGHTA, FQGNSA. The CDR3 extends over 15 amino acids. The V and J ends lost 1 base and 5 bases, in that order; junction bases with no gene match: 5. The CDR3 nucleotides read TGTGCCAGCAGCTTAGGTGGGACAGGGATGTATGGCTACACCTTC. Translating it yields CASSLGGTGMYGYTF.

The chain uses TRBV18 and TRBJ1-1, with D uncertain. Germline V CDR1 and CDR2: KGHSH, LQKENI. Trimming removed 3 bases from V and 8 bases from J, with 13 bases in between. The CDR3 extends over 13 amino acids. CDR3 coding DNA: TGTGCCAGCTCACCCGACAAACCTCGAGAAGCTTTCTTT. Its translation is CASSPDKPREAFF.

The chain is built from TRBV30 and TRBJ2-1; D is perhaps TRBD1 (5 bases). The CDR3 length is 11 residues. V lost 8 bases to trimming and J lost 5 bases, with 10 bases between them. CDR1 and CDR2 from the germline V gene are GTSNPN and SVGIG (reference sequence). The DNA for the CDR3 is TGTGCCCATGTAGGGGACAATGAGCAGTTCTTC. Translated: CAHVGDNEQFF.

V gene TRBV5-1 combines with J gene TRBJ2-1; no clear D gene. CDR1 is SGHRS, CDR2 YFSETQ, per germline. V was clipped by 5 bases and J by 6 bases, with 6 bases between them. The CDR3 is made up of 11 amino acids. For the CDR3, the DNA is TGCGCCAGCAGGCAGGCCAATGAGCAGTTCTTC. As protein: CASRQANEQFF.

The V and J genes are TRBV4-3 and TRBJ2-2; maybe TRBD2 (6 bases). The CDR3 has 14 amino acids. CDR1 and CDR2 (germline): LGHNA, YSLEER. V lost 1 base to trimming and J lost 7 bases, with 10 bases between them. The CDR3 bases are TGCGCCAGCAGCCAAGGGTTGGAGGGCGGGGAGCTGTTTTTT. Residues: CASSQGLEGGELFF.

This rearrangement joins TRBV28 to TRBJ1-1; D not certain. The CDR3 runs 11 residues. Per the germline V gene, CDR1 is MDHEN and CDR2 is SYDVKM. V dropped 5 bases and J dropped 6 bases, with 7 bases sitting between them. CDR3 DNA sequence: TGTGCCAGCAGTGTTTTCTCTGAAGCTTTCTTT. This translates into CASSVFSEAFF.

This clone was detected a few times. CDR3 nucleotide sequence: TGTGCCAGCAGCTCTGACAGGTTGAGCACTGAAGCTTTCTTT. Its protein is CASSSDRLSTEAFF. The chain employs TRBV7-9 and TRBJ1-1, with a tentative D call TRBD1 (6 bases). There are 14 residues in the CDR3. Trimming stripped 4 bases from V and 4 bases from J, with 13 bases between. Germline V gene lookup returns CDR1 SEHNR and CDR2 FQNEAQ (reference sequence).

V is TRBV7-6 and J is TRBJ1-2; no reliable D call. Germline assignment: CDR1 SGHVS and CDR2 FNYEAQ. The CDR3 has 12 amino acids. Trimming shortened V by 8 bases and J by 5 bases, and 12 bases separated the two germline ends. The CDR3 spells CASFGPRYGYTF. CDR3 in DNA: TGTGCCAGCTTTGGCCCACGATATGGCTACACCTTC.

This clone appeared once. The chain uses TRBV6-1 and TRBJ1-1, with D possibly being TRBD1 (6 bases). This CDR3 is 12 amino acids long. V was clipped by 7 bases and J by 7 bases, with 13 bases between them. Per the germline V gene, CDR1 is MNHNS and CDR2 is SASEGT. The DNA for the CDR3 is TGTGCCAGCACCAAAGGACAGCTTGAAGCTTTCTTT. Its translation is CASTKGQLEAFF.

The genes are TRBV28 and TRBJ2-1; D might be TRBD2 (5 bases). Trimming stripped 4 bases from V and 6 bases from J, with 16 bases between. The CDR3 totals 15 residues. The V gene's germline CDR1 is MDHEN and CDR2 SYDVKM. The CDR3 bases are TGTGCCAGCAGTTCCCTCGGGCTAGCTACCAATGAGCAGTTCTTC. Translating it yields CASSSLGLATNEQFF.

This chain connects TRBV30 to TRBJ1-1; D is undetermined. V was pared by 4 bases and J by 8 bases, with 17 bases between. Germline V lookup: CDR1 GTSNPN, CDR2 SVGIG (reference sequence). This CDR3 region has 13 residues. In DNA form, the CDR3 reads TGTGCCTGGACGGGCACCGGGATTGGGGAAGCTTTCTTT. Translated, it gives CAWTGTGIGEAFF.

CDR3 protein: CASRDSYDTEAFF. The CDR3 DNA sequence: TGTGCCAGCAGGGACAGTTACGACACTGAAGCTTTCTTT. The chain combines TRBV6-1 with TRBJ1-1, with a weak D call TRBD1 (6 bases). Germline assignment: CDR1 MNHNS and CDR2 SASEGT. CDR3 length: 13 amino acids. The ends were cut back, 6 bases at V and 3 bases at J, with 11 bases in the middle.